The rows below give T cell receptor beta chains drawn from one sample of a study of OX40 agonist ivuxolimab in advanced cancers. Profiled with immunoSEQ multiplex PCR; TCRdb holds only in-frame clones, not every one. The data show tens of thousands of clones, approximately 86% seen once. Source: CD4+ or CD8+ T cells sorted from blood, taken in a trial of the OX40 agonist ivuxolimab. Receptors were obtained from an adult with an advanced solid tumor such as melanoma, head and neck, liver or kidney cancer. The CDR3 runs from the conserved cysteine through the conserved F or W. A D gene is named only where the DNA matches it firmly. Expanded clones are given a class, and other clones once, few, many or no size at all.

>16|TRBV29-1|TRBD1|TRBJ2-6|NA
CSVQGRGQSGANVLTF
TGCAGCGTTCAGGGCAGGGGGCAGTCTGGGGCCAACGTCCTGACTTTC
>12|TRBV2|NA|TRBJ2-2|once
CASRGGTGELFF
TGTGCCAGCAGGGGGGGCACCGGGGAGCTGTTTTTT
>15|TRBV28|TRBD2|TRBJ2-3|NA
CASGAGGPSTDTQYF
TGTGCCAGCGGGGCGGGAGGGCCTAGCACAGATACGCAGTATTTT
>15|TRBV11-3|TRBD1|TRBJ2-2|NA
CASSPRGGGTGELFF
TGTGCCAGCAGCCCCCGAGGGGGCGGCACCGGGGAGCTGTTTTTT
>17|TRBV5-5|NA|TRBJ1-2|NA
CASSPSRDGIPNYGYTF
TGTGCCAGCAGCCCGTCCCGGGACGGGATCCCTAACTATGGCTACACCTTC
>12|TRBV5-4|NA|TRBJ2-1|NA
CASSLDRWEEFF
TGTGCCAGCAGCTTGGACAGGTGGGAGGAGTTCTTC
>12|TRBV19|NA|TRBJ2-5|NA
CASSSLQETQYF
TGTGCCAGTAGTAGTCTACAAGAGACCCAGTACTTC
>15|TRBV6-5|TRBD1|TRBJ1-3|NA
CASFPTGAVGNTIYF
TGTGCCAGCTTCCCAACAGGGGCAGTGGGAAACACCATATATTTT
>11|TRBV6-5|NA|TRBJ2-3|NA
CASRGADTQYF
TGTGCCAGCAGGGGTGCAGATACGCAGTATTTT
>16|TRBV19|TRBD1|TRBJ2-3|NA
CASSIGGDRATDTQYF
TGTGCCAGTAGTATAGGAGGGGACAGGGCCACAGATACGCAGTATTTT
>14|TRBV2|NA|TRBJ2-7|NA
CASSEITSSYEQYF
TGTGCCAGCAGTGAAATTACTAGCTCCTACGAGCAGTACTTC
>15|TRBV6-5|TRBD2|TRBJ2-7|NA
CASSSNHRTGGEQYF
TGTGCCAGCAGTAGCAACCATAGGACGGGGGGTGAGCAGTACTTC
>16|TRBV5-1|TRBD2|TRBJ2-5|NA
CASLPLAGGPHETQYF
TGCGCCAGCCTTCCTTTAGCGGGAGGGCCGCACGAGACCCAGTACTTC
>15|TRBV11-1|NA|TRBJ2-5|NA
CASSLRQPGSETQYF
TGTGCCAGCAGCTTACGGCAGCCAGGGTCGGAGACCCAGTACTTC
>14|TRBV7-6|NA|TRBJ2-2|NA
CASSLGKRPGELFF
TGTGCCAGCAGCTTAGGGAAGCGTCCCGGGGAGCTGTTTTTT
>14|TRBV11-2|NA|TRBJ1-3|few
CASEDRRSGNTIYF
TGTGCCAGCGAGGACAGACGCTCTGGAAACACCATATATTTT
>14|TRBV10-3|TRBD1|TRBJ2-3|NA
CAISFSDRTDTQYF
TGTGCCATCAGTTTCTCGGACAGGACAGATACGCAGTATTTT
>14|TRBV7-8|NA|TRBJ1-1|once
CASSLTRANTEAFF
TGTGCCAGCAGCTTAACCAGGGCGAACACTGAAGCTTTCTTT
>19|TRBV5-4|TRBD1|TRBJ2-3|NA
CASSLRPGQGIVLADTQYF
TGTGCCAGCAGCCTCCGACCGGGACAGGGGATCGTCCTCGCAGATACGCAGTATTTT
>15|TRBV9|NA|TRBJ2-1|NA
CASSPRGNFNNEQFF
TGTGCCAGCAGCCCTAGGGGGAACTTTAACAATGAGCAGTTCTTC
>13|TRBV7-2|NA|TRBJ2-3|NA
CASSFTGTDTQYF
TGTGCCAGCAGCTTTACAGGCACAGATACGCAGTATTTT
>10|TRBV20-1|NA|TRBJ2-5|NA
CSADEETQYF
TGCAGTGCTGACGAGGAGACCCAGTACTTC
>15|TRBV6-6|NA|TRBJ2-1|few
CASSYEGGVYNEQFF
TGTGCCAGCAGTTACGAGGGTGGGGTATACAATGAGCAGTTCTTC
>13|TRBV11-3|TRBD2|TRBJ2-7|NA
CASSSGLGHEQYF
TGTGCCAGCAGCTCTGGACTAGGCCACGAGCAGTACTTC
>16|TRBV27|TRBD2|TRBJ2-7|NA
CASSATSGGLRYEQYF
TGTGCCAGCAGTGCGACTAGCGGGGGCCTTCGCTACGAGCAGTACTTC
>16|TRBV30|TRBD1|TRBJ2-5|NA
CAWSAPGQGHGETQYF
TGTGCCTGGAGTGCCCCGGGACAGGGGCATGGGGAGACCCAGTACTTC
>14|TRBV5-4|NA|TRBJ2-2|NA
CASSLGRTTGELFF
TGTGCCAGCAGCTTGGGACGGACCACCGGGGAGCTGTTTTTT
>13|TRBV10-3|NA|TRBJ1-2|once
CAISGEGSYGYTF
TGTGCCATCAGTGGGGAGGGTTCCTATGGCTACACCTTC
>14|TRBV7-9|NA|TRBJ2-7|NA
CASSLFEPPYEQYF
TGTGCCAGCAGCTTGTTCGAGCCCCCCTACGAGCAGTACTTC
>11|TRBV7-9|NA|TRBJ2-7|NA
CAIRGSYEQYF
TGTGCCATTAGAGGGTCCTACGAGCAGTACTTC
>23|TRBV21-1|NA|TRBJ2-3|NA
CASSAPGTSGRYEYFRLTDTQYF
TGTGCCAGCAGCGCCCCCGGGACTAGCGGGAGGTACGAATATTTCAGGTTGACAGATACGCAGTATTTT
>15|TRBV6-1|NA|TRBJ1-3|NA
CASSPRDGSGNTIYF
TGTGCCAGCAGTCCCCGGGACGGCTCTGGAAACACCATATATTTT
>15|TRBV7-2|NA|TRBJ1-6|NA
CASSLSGRDNSPLHF
TGTGCCAGCAGCTTATCGGGCAGGGATAATTCACCCCTCCACTTT
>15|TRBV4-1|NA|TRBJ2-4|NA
CASSQPGREGDIQYF
TGCGCCAGCAGCCAACCCGGCAGGGAGGGGGACATTCAGTACTTC
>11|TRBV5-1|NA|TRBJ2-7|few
CASSFSYEQYF
TGCGCCAGCAGCTTTTCCTACGAGCAGTACTTC
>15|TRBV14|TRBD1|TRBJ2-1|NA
CASSKRTGAYNEQFF
TGTGCCAGCAGTAAGAGGACAGGGGCATACAATGAGCAGTTCTTC
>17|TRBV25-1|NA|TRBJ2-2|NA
CASRGSRSADEHRGAVF
TGTGCCAGCAGAGGGTCGAGAAGCGCCGATGAGCACCGGGGAGCTGTTTTT
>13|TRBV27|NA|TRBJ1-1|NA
CASSLWQNTEAFF
TGTGCCAGCAGTTTATGGCAGAACACTGAAGCTTTCTTT
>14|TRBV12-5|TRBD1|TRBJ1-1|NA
CASDSGTGGSEAFF
TGTGCTAGTGATTCGGGGACAGGAGGTTCTGAAGCTTTCTTT
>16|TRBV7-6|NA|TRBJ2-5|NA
CASSLGGRSGQETQYF
TGTGCCAGCAGCTTGGGGGGCAGGTCGGGGCAAGAGACCCAGTACTTC
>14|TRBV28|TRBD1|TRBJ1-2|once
CASRPGQDTYGYTF
TGTGCCAGTAGACCGGGACAGGATACCTATGGCTACACCTTC
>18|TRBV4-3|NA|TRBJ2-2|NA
CASSQEVGWFANTGELFF
TGCGCCAGCAGCCAAGAGGTTGGCTGGTTTGCGAACACCGGGGAGCTGTTTTTT
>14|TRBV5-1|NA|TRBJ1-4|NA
CASSSGTPGEKLFF
TGCGCCAGCAGTTCCGGGACACCCGGTGAAAAACTGTTTTTT
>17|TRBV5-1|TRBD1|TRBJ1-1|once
CASSLNRGRSVNTEAFF
TGCGCCAGCAGCCTTAACAGGGGGAGGTCGGTGAACACTGAAGCTTTCTTT
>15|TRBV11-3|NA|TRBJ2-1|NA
CASSLSGTGYNEQFF
TGTGCCAGCAGCTTAAGTGGGACGGGATACAATGAGCAGTTCTTC
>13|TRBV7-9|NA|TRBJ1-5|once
CASSLKDNQPQHF
TGTGCCAGCAGCTTAAAGGACAATCAGCCCCAGCATTTT
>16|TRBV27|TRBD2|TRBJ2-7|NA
CASSGLAGGRSYEQYF
TGTGCCAGCAGTGGACTAGCGGGGGGGAGGTCCTACGAGCAGTACTTC
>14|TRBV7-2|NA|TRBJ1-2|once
CASSLGTRVQGYTF
TGTGCCAGCAGCTTGGGAACAAGGGTTCAGGGCTACACCTTC
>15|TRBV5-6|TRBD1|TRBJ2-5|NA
CASSFTGGAMKTQYF
TGTGCCAGCAGCTTCACAGGGGGCGCGATGAAGACCCAGTACTTC
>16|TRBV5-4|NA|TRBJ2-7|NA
CASSKTHRLGSYEQYF
TGTGCCAGCAGCAAAACACACCGGCTGGGCTCCTACGAGCAGTACTTC
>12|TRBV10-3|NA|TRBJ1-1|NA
CAISGGGTEAFF
TGTGCCATCAGTGGGGGTGGGACTGAAGCTTTCTTT
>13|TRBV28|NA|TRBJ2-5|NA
CASSLGLRETQYF
TGTGCCAGCAGTTTAGGGTTGAGGGAGACCCAGTACTTC
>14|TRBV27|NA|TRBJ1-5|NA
CASSGSRGNQPQHF
TGTGCCAGCAGCGGAAGCCGCGGTAATCAGCCCCAGCATTTT
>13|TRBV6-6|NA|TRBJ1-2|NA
CASSSQETYGYTF
TGTGCCAGCAGCTCACAGGAAACCTATGGCTACACCTTC